This passage covers 32 T cell receptor beta chains from one sample sequenced in a study of blood T cell repertoires in COVID-19. Clones were sequenced by immunoSEQ multiplex PCR, and TCRdb holds only the in-frame ones, with some missing. The sample lists approximately 230,000 clones; approximately 81% were seen once. The sequenced sample was peripheral blood. The receptors were gathered from a man aged 30-40 years with active or convalescent COVID-19.

This clone was observed a single time. The chain links TRBV19 to TRBJ2-1, with TRBD1 matching over 9 bases. The CDR3 runs to 15 residues. The J segment lost 4 bases and the V segment lost 5 bases, leaving 6 bases of the junction unmatched. CDR1 is LNHDA, CDR2 SQIVND, per germline (reference sequence). CDR3 sequence: CASSPAGTGYNEQFF. The CDR3, as DNA: TGTGCCAGTAGTCCAGCGGGGACAGGGTACAATGAGCAGTTCTTC.

Only a few counts were recorded for this clone. This chain links TRBV12-5 with TRBJ1-1, with TRBD1 matching over 10 bases. V shed 5 bases, J shed 8 bases, and the junction held 11 bases outside the gene matches. Germline CDR1 reads LGHNT; CDR2 reads FRNRAP. The CDR3 length is 15 residues. Here the CDR3 DNA reads TGTGCTAGTGGTCTAGGGACAGGGGACGCCAGCGAAGCTTTCTTT. It specifies CASGLGTGDASEAFF.

The chain joins TRBV18 to TRBJ1-6; TRBD1 is a possible D gene (5 bases). CDR3 length: 16 amino acids. The V gene's germline CDR1 is KGHSH and CDR2 LQKENI. The ends were cut back, 2 bases at V and 7 bases at J, with 15 bases in the middle. CDR3 sequence: CASSPSLGDLNSPLHF. The CDR3 nucleotides read TGTGCCAGCTCACCATCTCTGGGGGACTTAAATTCACCCCTCCACTTT.

CDR3 loop: CASSYWTGEGYTF. CDR3 in DNA: TGTGCCAGCAGTTACTGGACAGGGGAGGGCTACACCTTC. The genes are TRBV6-5 and TRBJ1-2, with 9 positions matching TRBD1. The CDR3 has 13 residues. Trimming removed 1 base from V and 8 bases from J; junction bases left unmatched: 2. Per the germline V gene, CDR1 is MNHEY and CDR2 is SVGAGI.

This clone has a single count. This chain uses TRBV5-4 with TRBJ2-7, with TRBD1 matching 7 bases. Germline CDR1 SGHNT, CDR2 YYREEE (reference sequence). V gave up 5 bases and J gave up 5 bases; unmatched junction bases: 7. This CDR3 region has 13 residues. The CDR3 is CASSSDRRDEQYF. The CDR3, as DNA: TGTGCCAGCAGTTCGGACAGGCGCGACGAGCAGTACTTC.

V and J are TRBV19 and TRBJ2-7, with a tentative D call TRBD2 (6 bases). The CDR3 runs 14 residues. V was pared by 3 bases and J by 6 bases, with 15 bases between. In germline, CDR1 is LNHDA, CDR2 SQIVND (reference sequence). Written as DNA, the CDR3 is TGTGCCAGTAGTATTAGTCGGGTCGGGAGCGAGCAGTACTTC. Protein product: CASSISRVGSEQYF.

The rearrangement joins TRBV7-9 to TRBJ2-7; D is possibly TRBD1 (5 bases). Trimming shortened V by 0 bases and J by 1 base, and 10 bases separated the two germline ends. The germline gives CDR1 SEHNR, CDR2 FQNEAQ (reference sequence). The CDR3 totals 15 residues. The CDR3 here is CASSLAGVASYEQYF. As DNA, the CDR3 is TGTGCCAGCAGCTTAGCAGGGGTGGCTTCCTACGAGCAGTACTTC.

In nucleotides, the CDR3 is TGTGCCAGCAGCTTATATAATCCGGGGAACACAGATACGCAGTATTTT. Protein: CASSLYNPGNTDTQYF. This chain connects TRBV7-2 to TRBJ2-3, with D possibly TRBD2 on 5 matching bases. This CDR3 has 16 residues. V was trimmed by 2 bases and J by 2 bases, leaving 14 bases between them. CDR1 is SGHTA and CDR2 is FQGNSA in the germline V gene.

The V and J genes are TRBV11-3 and TRBJ2-1, with D tentatively TRBD1 (6 bases). Germline V gene sequence: CDR1 SGHNT, CDR2 YENEEA. CDR3 length: 13 amino acids. Between the trimmed V and J ends, which lost 4 bases and 8 bases, there was a span of 12 bases. The CDR3 reads CASSYPGVDEQFF. For the CDR3, the DNA is TGTGCCAGCAGCTACCCAGGGGTAGATGAGCAGTTCTTC.

The chain joins TRBV6-2 or TRBV6-3 to TRBJ1-2, with D unresolved. This CDR3 contains 14 residues. Germline V CDR1 and CDR2: MNHEY, SVGEGT. Trimming took off 4 bases at V and 5 bases at J, with 14 bases between the two ends. The CDR3 region is CASSSGLKRYGYTF. The CDR3 DNA reads TGTGCCAGCAGTTCGGGATTGAAGAGATATGGCTACACCTTC.

This clone was counted only a few times. The V call is TRBV16, the J call TRBJ1-5; possibly TRBD1 for D (6 bases). Trimming left V 4 bases short and J 11 bases short, with 15 bases between. The germline V gene encodes CDR1 KGHSY and CDR2 FQNENV. This CDR3 has 13 amino acids. The CDR3 nucleotides are TGTGCCAGCAGCCCAACAGGGTCCTCGGCCCAGCATTTT. Translation gives CASSPTGSSAQHF.

This chain uses TRBV5-1 with TRBJ2-7, with 10 bases fitting TRBD1. Trimming removed 4 bases from V and 5 bases from J; junction bases left unmatched: 9. CDR3 length: 15 residues. CDR1 and CDR2 (germline): SGHRS, YFSETQ. The CDR3 protein is CASSRRGTGDDEQYF. CDR3 DNA sequence: TGCGCCAGCAGCCGCCGCGGGACAGGGGATGACGAGCAGTACTTC.

The V gene is TRBV7-9, the J gene TRBJ1-1, with 7 bases matching TRBD1. Germline trimming cut 3 bases from V and 0 bases from J; bases unmatched to any gene: 1. The CDR3 spans 14 residues. Germline loops: CDR1 SEHNR, CDR2 FQNEAQ (reference sequence). CDR3 sequence (DNA): TGTGCCAGCAGCTTTGGACAGGTGAACACTGAAGCTTTCTTT. It is translated as CASSFGQVNTEAFF.

The chain employs TRBV6-5 and TRBJ2-7, with D tentatively TRBD2 (5 bases). V lost 2 bases, J lost 6 bases, and 17 bases lay in between. CDR3 size: 15 residues. The germline gives CDR1 MNHEY, CDR2 SVGAGI. This CDR3 is CASSYRASGAGEQYF. CDR3 DNA: TGTGCCAGCAGTTACCGGGCCAGCGGTGCGGGCGAGCAGTACTTC.

The rearrangement uses TRBV4-3 and TRBJ2-2; the match to TRBD1 covers 7 bases. CDR1 and CDR2 from the germline V gene are LGHNA and YSLEER. The junction had 5 bases not matched to a gene; V was cut back by 3 bases and J by 4 bases. This CDR3 is 15 amino acids long. The CDR3 is CASSQRGRGTGELFF. DNA for the CDR3: TGCGCCAGCAGCCAGAGGGGGCGAGGCACCGGGGAGCTGTTTTTT.

The CDR3 DNA reads TGTGCCAGCAGCTGGGAGGAGAACACTGAAGCTTTCTTT. This translates into CASSWEENTEAFF. The chain recombines TRBV5-6 with TRBJ1-1, with D uncertain. V gave up 3 bases and J gave up 1 base, with 7 bases separating them. CDR1 is SGHDT, CDR2 YYEEEE, per germline. This CDR3 is 13 amino acids long.

The chain links TRBV28 to TRBJ2-7, with 12 nucleotides matching TRBD2. The CDR3 totals 14 residues. V dropped 6 bases and J dropped 7; count of bases not matched to a gene: 7. The germline V gene encodes CDR1 MDHEN and CDR2 SYDVKM. DNA of the CDR3: TGTGCCAGCAGGCCTCCACTAGCGGGGGGTGAGCAGTACTTC. Amino acids: CASRPPLAGGEQYF. Based on the CDR3 plus reference TRBV28 and TRBJ2-7, the full variable domain is DVKVTQSSRYLVKRTGEKVFLECVQDMDHENMFWYRQDPGLGLRLIYFSYDVKMKEKGDIPEGYSVSREKKERFSLILESASTNQTSMYLCASRPPLAGGEQYFGPGTRLTVT.

This clone was seen a single time. The chain is built from TRBV5-1 and TRBJ1-2, with a possible D match to TRBD1 (5 bases). This CDR3 region has 13 residues. V was shortened by 2 bases and J by 4 bases, with 9 bases between the two germline ends. Per germline, CDR1 SGHRS and CDR2 YFSETQ. CDR3 amino acids: CASSFEGVYGYTF. CDR3 nucleotides: TGCGCCAGCAGCTTTGAAGGGGTCTATGGCTACACCTTC.

The chain has TRBV7-3 and TRBJ2-3; D possibly corresponds to TRBD2 (6 bases). V lost 5 bases to trimming and J lost 7 bases, with 19 bases between them. The length of the CDR3 is 15 residues. In germline, CDR1 is SGHTA, CDR2 FQGTGA. The CDR3 loop is CASSRGNRDVNTQYF. In DNA, the CDR3 is TGTGCCAGCAGCCGGGGGAACCGGGATGTGAATACGCAGTATTTT.

The chain carries TRBV7-2 and TRBJ2-3; 10 bases are a match to TRBD2. The CDR3 runs to 11 residues. Germline V gives CDR1 SGHTA, CDR2 FQGNSA. The ends lost 6 bases at V and 15 bases at J; junction bases unmatched: 6. The CDR3 here is CASRLGTSVYF. The CDR3 DNA reads TGTGCCAGCAGGTTGGGGACTAGCGTATATTTT. Based on the CDR3 plus reference TRBV7-2 and TRBJ2-3, the full variable domain is GAGVSQSPSNKVTEKGKDVELRCDPISGHTALYWYRQSLGQGLEFLIYFQGNSAPDKSGLPSDRFSAERTGGSVSTLTIQRTQQEDSAVYLCASRLGTSVYFGPGTRLTVL.

The chain combines TRBV9 with TRBJ2-7, with 8 nucleotides matching TRBD2. The V and J ends lost 3 bases and 3 bases, in that order; junction bases with no gene match: 11. This CDR3 region has 16 residues. CDR1 and CDR2 from the germline V gene are SGDLS and YYNGEE. CDR3 sequence reads: CASSAHNAGGLYEQYF. The DNA of the CDR3 is TGTGCCAGCAGCGCACATAATGCGGGAGGCCTCTACGAGCAGTACTTC.

The V call is TRBV11-3, the J call TRBJ2-7, with 10 bases aligning to TRBD2. The junction had 8 bases not matched to a gene; V was cut back by 5 bases and J by 7 bases. Germline loops: CDR1 SGHNT, CDR2 YENEEA. This CDR3 spans 14 amino acids. The CDR3, as DNA: TGTGCCAGCAGCGTCACAGCGGGAGGGCATGAGCAGTACTTC. Its protein product is CASSVTAGGHEQYF.

This clone was found a few times. The rearrangement joins TRBV2 to TRBJ2-1, with TRBD2 matching over 10 bases. The germline CDR1 and CDR2 sequences are SNHLY and FYNNEI. V gave up 7 bases and J gave up 8 bases; unmatched junction bases: 8. The CDR3 sequence is 14 residues long. The CDR3 protein is CASKQSLAGDEQFF. Written as DNA, the CDR3 is TGTGCCAGCAAGCAAAGCCTAGCGGGAGATGAGCAGTTCTTC.

The rearrangement links TRBV25-1 to TRBJ1-2; TRBD1 matches 7 bases. Trimming took 3 bases from V and 2 from J; bases not matched to a gene: 6. This CDR3 has 15 residues. Germline V gives CDR1 MGHDK, CDR2 SYGVNS. The CDR3 nucleotides read TGTGCCAGCAGTGATCGGGACAGATTAAACTATGGCTACACCTTC. Translation: CASSDRDRLNYGYTF.

This sequence joins TRBV6-2 or TRBV6-3 and TRBJ1-1; TRBD1 matches at 7 bases. CDR1 is MNHEY, CDR2 SVGEGT, per germline. V shed 4 bases, J shed 10 bases, and the junction held 6 bases outside the gene matches. The CDR3 totals 12 residues. CDR3 sequence: CASSSTGPTAFF. The CDR3 region has the DNA TGTGCCAGCAGTTCGACAGGGCCTACAGCTTTCTTT.

The chain uses TRBV10-2 and TRBJ1-1; D remains ambiguous. Germline-derived CDR1 and CDR2 are WSHSY and SAAADI. V was shortened by 2 bases and J by 2 bases, with 9 bases between the two germline ends. The CDR3 is 14 amino acids. The CDR3 region has the DNA TGCGCCAGCAGTGAGATGGCTGTTAACACTGAAGCTTTCTTT. It encodes CASSEMAVNTEAFF.

This rearrangement joins TRBV2 to TRBJ1-5; a possible D gene is TRBD1 (5 bases). The CDR3 spans 13 residues. CDR1 and CDR2 from the germline V gene are SNHLY and FYNNEI. Trimming pared 4 bases from V and 5 bases from J, leaving 9 bases between. CDR3 residues: CASSGQGYQPQHF. The DNA for the CDR3 is TGTGCCAGCAGTGGCCAGGGATATCAGCCCCAGCATTTT. The full variable domain, with the rest looked up from reference TRBV2 and TRBJ1-5, is EPEVTQTPSHQVTQMGQEVILRCVPISNHLYFYWYRQILGQKVEFLVSFYNNEISEKSEIFDDQFSVERPDGSNFTLKIRSTKLEDSAMYFCASSGQGYQPQHFGDGTRLSIL.

The chain joins TRBV6-4 to TRBJ2-2; tentative D call: TRBD2 (7 bases). V lost 3 bases and J 0 bases, leaving 14 bases between the germline ends. Germline V lookup: CDR1 MRHNA, CDR2 SNTAGT. This CDR3 has 17 residues. CDR3 coding DNA: TGTGCCAGCAGTGAAGGAGGGGGGGCTTCGAACACCGGGGAGCTGTTTTTT. It encodes CASSEGGGASNTGELFF.

V usage is TRBV3-1 (or the pseudogene TRBV3-2) and J usage is TRBJ1-1; 8 nucleotides agree with TRBD1. Germline V lookup: CDR1 LGHDT, CDR2 YNNKEL (reference sequence). V lost 1 base to trimming and J lost 6 bases; unmatched junction nucleotides: 4. The CDR3 has 14 amino acids. CDR3: CASSQVDRVSEAFF. CDR3 DNA sequence: TGTGCCAGCAGCCAAGTGGACAGGGTCTCTGAAGCTTTCTTT.

This chain uses TRBV27 with TRBJ1-2; D may be TRBD1 (6 bases). The CDR3 extends over 16 amino acids. The V and J ends lost 2 bases and 5 bases respectively, with 18 bases between them. Germline loops: CDR1 MNHEY, CDR2 SMNVEV (reference sequence). This CDR3 is CASSLTGGGGVYGYTF. The CDR3 DNA sequence: TGTGCCAGCAGTTTAACCGGGGGAGGGGGAGTGTATGGCTACACCTTC.

The rearrangement joins TRBV5-4 to TRBJ2-5, with D possibly matching TRBD1 (5 bases). CDR3 size: 15 residues. V lost 6 bases, J lost 3 bases, and 18 bases lay in between. Germline lookup yields CDR1 SGHNT and CDR2 YYREEE (reference sequence). The CDR3 spells CASKKSRGTEETQYF. CDR3 sequence (DNA): TGTGCCAGCAAAAAGAGTAGGGGTACAGAAGAGACCCAGTACTTC.

The chain recombines TRBV4-1 with TRBJ1-1; D not certain. The V gene's germline CDR1 is MGHRA and CDR2 YSYEKL. The CDR3 sequence is 15 residues long. Trimming pared 4 bases from V and 1 base from J, leaving 13 bases between. CDR3 sequence reads: CASSRLEEGNTEAFF. DNA for the CDR3: TGCGCCAGCAGCCGTTTGGAGGAGGGGAACACTGAAGCTTTCTTT.